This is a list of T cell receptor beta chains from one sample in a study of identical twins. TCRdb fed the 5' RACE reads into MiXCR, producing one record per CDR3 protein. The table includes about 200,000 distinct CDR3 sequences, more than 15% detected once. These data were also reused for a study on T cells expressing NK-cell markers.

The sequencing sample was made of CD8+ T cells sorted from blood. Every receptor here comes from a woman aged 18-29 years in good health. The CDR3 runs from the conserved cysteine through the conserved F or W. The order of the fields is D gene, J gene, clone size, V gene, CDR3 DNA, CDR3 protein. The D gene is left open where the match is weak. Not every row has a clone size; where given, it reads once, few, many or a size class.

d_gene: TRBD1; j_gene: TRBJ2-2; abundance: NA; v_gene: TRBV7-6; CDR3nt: TGTGCCAGCAGTAAGGGGGCCGTCCACTCCGGGGAGCTGTTTTTT; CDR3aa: CASSKGAVHSGELFF
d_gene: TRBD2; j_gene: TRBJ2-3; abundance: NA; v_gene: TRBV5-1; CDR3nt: TGCGCCAGCAGCATCAGCGGGGGGGGGCAGTATTTT; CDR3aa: CASSISGGGQYF
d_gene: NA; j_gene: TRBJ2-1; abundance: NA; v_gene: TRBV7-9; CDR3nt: TGTGCCAGCAGCCCGGCCCCAGGGCTTACCTACAATGAGCAGTTCTTC; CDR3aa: CASSPAPGLTYNEQFF
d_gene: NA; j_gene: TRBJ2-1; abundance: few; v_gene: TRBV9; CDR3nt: TGTGCCAGCAGCGTAGAACACGGCCTCGGGCGATACAATGAGCAGTTCTTC; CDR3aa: CASSVEHGLGRYNEQFF
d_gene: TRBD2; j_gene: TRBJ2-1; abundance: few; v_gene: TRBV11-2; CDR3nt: TGTGCCAGCAGCTTACCACGACTAGCCCTCTCCACCTCCTACAATGAGCAGTTCTTC; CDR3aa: CASSLPRLALSTSYNEQFF
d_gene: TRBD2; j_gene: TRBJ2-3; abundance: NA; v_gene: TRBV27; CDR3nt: TGTGCCACCGCGATTCTTCTAGCGGGGGGACCTCGCACAGATACGCAGTATTTT; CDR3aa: CATAILLAGGPRTDTQYF
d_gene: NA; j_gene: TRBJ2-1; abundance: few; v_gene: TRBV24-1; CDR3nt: TGTGCCACCAGTGATTCAGGGGCGTGGAGCTCCTACAATGAGCAGTTCTTC; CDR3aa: CATSDSGAWSSYNEQFF
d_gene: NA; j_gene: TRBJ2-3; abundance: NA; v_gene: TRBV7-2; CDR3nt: TGTGCCAGCAGCTATATCCAGGATACGCAGTATTTT; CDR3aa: CASSYIQDTQYF
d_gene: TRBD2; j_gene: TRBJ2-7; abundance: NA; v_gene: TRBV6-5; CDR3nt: TGTGCCAGCGAGGCGGGAGTGGGCGAGCAGTACTTC; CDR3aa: CASEAGVGEQYF
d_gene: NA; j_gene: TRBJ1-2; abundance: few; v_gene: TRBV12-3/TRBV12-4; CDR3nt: TGTGCCAGCAGTTTTGGGCGGTTGAATGGCTACACCTTC; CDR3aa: CASSFGRLNGYTF
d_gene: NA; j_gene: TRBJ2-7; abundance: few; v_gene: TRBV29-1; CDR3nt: TGCAGCGTTGAAGAGGGAGACGAGCAGTACTTC; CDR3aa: CSVEEGDEQYF
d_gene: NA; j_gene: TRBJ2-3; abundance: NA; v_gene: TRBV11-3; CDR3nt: TGTGCCAGCAGCTCCCGGGACTCGTCCACAGATACGCAGTATTTT; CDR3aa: CASSSRDSSTDTQYF
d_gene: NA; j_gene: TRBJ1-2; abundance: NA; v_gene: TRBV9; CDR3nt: TGTGCCAGCAGCGTAGAGGGCAGCCCTAACTATGGCTACACCTTC; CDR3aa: CASSVEGSPNYGYTF
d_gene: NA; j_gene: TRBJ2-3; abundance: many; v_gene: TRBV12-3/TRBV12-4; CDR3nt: TGTGCCAGCAGAGGAGGACAAGTAACCCTAGATACGCAGTATTTT; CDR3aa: CASRGGQVTLDTQYF
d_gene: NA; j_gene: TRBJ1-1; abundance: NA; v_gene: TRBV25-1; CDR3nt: TGTGCCAGCCTTGGACAACTGAACACTGAAGCTTTCTTT; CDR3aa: CASLGQLNTEAFF
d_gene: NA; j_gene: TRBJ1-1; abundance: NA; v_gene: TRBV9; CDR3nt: TGTGCCAGCAGCGTAGAAGGAAGACAGAACACTGAAGCTTTCTTT; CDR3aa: CASSVEGRQNTEAFF
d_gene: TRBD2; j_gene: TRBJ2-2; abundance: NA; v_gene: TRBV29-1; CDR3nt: TGCAGCGTTGATGCGGGAGATTCCACCGGGGAGCTGTTTTTT; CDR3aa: CSVDAGDSTGELFF
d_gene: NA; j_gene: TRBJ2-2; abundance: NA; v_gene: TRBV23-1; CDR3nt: TGCGCCAGCAGTCAATCGTGGTCTGTTTACACCGGGGAGCTGTTTTTT; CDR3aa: CASSQSWSVYTGELFF
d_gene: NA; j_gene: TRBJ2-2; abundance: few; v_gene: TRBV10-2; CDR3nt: TGCGCCAGCAGTGAGTCGAGAGCTTCCGGGGAGCTGTTTTTT; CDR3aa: CASSESRASGELFF
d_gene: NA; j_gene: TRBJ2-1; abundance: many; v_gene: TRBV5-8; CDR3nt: TGTGCCAGCAGCCCGTCGTGGGAGCAGTTCTTC; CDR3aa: CASSPSWEQFF
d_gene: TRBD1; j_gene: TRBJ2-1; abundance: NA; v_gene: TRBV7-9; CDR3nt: TGTGCCAGCCTAGGACAGGGGGCCTACAATGAGCAGTTCTTC; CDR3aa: CASLGQGAYNEQFF
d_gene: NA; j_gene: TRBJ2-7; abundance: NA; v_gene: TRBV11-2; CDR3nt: TGTGCCAGCAGCCTAGATAGGCGGGCTACCTACGAGCAGTACTTC; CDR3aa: CASSLDRRATYEQYF
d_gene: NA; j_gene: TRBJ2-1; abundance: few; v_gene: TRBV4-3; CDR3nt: TGCGCCAGCAGCCAAGGAAGTCTGGAGCAGTTCTTC; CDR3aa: CASSQGSLEQFF
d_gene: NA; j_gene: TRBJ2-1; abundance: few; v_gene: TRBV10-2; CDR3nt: TGCGCCAGCAGTGAGCGGGGTGGAGACAGACTTCCATCTTCCTACAATGAGCAGTTCTTC; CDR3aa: CASSERGGDRLPSSYNEQFF
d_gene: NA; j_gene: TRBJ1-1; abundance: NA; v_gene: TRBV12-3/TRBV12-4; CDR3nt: TGTGCCAGCAGTTTTTGGAGGACTGAAGCTTTCTTT; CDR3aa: CASSFWRTEAFF
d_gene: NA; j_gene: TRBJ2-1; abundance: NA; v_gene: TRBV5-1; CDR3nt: TGCGCCAGCAGCGGGCGGCAGGGCTATCACAATGAGCAGTTCTTC; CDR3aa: CASSGRQGYHNEQFF